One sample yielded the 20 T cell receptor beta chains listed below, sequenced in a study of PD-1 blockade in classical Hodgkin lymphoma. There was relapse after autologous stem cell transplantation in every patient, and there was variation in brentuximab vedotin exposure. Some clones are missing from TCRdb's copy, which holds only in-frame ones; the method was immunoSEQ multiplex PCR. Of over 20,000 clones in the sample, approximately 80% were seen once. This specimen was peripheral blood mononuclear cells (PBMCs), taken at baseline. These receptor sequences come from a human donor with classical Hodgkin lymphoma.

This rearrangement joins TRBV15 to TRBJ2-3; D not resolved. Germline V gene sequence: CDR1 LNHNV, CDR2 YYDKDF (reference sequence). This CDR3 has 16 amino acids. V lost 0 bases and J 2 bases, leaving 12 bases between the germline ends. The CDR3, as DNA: TGTGCCACCAGCAGAGATTTACGGGCCCTCACAGATACGCAGTATTTT. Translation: CATSRDLRALTDTQYF.

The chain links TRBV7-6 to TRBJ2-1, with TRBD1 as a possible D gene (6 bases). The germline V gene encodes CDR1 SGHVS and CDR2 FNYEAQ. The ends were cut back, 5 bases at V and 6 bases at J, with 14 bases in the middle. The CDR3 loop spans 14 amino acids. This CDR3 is CASSNTGILNEQFF. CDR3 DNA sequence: TGTGCCAGCAGCAACACAGGGATTCTCAATGAGCAGTTCTTC. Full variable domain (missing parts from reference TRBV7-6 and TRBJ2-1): GAGVSQSPRYKVTKRGQDVALRCDPISGHVSLYWYRQALGQGPEFLTYFNYEAQQDKSGLPNDRFSAERPEGSISTLTIQRTEQRDSAMYRCASSNTGILNEQFFGPGTRLTVL.

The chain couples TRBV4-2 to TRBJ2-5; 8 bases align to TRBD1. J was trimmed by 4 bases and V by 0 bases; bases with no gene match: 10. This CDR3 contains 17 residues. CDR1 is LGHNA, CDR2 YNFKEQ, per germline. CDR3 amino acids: CASSQESQGARGETQYF. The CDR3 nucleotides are TGTGCCAGCAGCCAAGAGTCGCAGGGGGCGCGGGGAGAGACCCAGTACTTC.

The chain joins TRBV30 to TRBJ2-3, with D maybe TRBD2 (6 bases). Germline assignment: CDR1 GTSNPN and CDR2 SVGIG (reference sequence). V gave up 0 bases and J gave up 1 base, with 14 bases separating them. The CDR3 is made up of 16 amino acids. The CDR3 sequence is CAWSVPSGPRTDTQYF. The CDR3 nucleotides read TGTGCCTGGAGTGTACCAAGCGGGCCACGCACAGATACGCAGTATTTT.

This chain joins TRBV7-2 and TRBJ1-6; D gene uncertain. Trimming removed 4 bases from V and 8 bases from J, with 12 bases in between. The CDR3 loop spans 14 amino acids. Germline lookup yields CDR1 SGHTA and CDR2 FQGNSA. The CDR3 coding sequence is TGTGCCAGCAGCTCGATGGGGTCGGATTCACCCCTCCACTTT. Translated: CASSSMGSDSPLHF.

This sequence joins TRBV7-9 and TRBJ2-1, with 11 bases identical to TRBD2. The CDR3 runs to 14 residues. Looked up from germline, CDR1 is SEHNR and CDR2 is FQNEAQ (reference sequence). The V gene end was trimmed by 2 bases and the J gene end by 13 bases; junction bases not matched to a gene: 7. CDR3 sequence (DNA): TGTGCCAGCAGCTTAAGTCTAGCGGGGGGAAACCAGTTCTTC. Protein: CASSLSLAGGNQFF.

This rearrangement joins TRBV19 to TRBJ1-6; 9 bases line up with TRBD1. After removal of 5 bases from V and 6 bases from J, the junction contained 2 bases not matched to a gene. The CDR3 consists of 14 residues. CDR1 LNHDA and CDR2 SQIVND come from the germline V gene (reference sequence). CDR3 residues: CASSHRGRNSPLHF. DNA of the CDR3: TGTGCCAGTAGTCACAGGGGGCGTAATTCACCCCTCCACTTT.

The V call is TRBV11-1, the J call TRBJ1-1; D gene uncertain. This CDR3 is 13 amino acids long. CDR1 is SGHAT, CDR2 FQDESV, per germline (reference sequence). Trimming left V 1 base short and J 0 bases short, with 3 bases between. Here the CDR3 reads CASSLGVNTEAFF. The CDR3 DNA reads TGTGCCAGCAGCTTAGGGGTGAACACTGAAGCTTTCTTT.

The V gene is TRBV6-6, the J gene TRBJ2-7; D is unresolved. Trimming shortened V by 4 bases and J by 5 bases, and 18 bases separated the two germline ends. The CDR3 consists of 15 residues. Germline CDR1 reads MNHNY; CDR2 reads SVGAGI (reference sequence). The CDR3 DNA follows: TGTGCCAGCAGTTTCCCTCGCGGTAGAGTCGACGAGCAGTACTTC. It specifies CASSFPRGRVDEQYF.

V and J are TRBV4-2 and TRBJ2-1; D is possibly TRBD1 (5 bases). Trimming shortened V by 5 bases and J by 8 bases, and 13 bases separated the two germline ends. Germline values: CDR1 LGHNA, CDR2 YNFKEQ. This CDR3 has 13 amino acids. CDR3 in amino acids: CASSFPGQDEQFF. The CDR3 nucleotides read TGTGCCAGCAGCTTCCCAGGGCAAGATGAGCAGTTCTTC.

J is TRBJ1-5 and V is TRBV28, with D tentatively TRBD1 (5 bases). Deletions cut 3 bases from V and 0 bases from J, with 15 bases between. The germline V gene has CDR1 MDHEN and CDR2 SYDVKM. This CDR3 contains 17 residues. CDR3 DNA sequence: TGTGCCAGCAGTTTGACAGTTCGCGTGAATAGCAATCAGCCCCAGCATTTT. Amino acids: CASSLTVRVNSNQPQHF.

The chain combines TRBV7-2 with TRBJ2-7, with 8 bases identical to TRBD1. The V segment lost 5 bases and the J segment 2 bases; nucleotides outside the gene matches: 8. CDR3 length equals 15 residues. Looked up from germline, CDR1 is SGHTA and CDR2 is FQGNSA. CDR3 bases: TGTGCCAGCAGCCCCCGACAGGGGCGAACCTACGAGCAGTACTTC. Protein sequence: CASSPRQGRTYEQYF.

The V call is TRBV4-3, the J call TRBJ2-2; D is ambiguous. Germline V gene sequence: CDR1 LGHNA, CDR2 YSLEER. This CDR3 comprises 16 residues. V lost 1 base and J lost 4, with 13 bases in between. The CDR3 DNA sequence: TGCGCCAGCAGCCAAGCCATTAAGTCTTTCACCGGGGAGCTGTTTTTT. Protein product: CASSQAIKSFTGELFF.

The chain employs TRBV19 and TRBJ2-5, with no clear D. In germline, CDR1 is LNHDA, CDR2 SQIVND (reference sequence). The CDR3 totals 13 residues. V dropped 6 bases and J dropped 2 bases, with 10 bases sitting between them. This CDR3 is CASRPTYQETQYF. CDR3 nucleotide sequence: TGTGCCAGTAGGCCGACATATCAAGAGACCCAGTACTTC.

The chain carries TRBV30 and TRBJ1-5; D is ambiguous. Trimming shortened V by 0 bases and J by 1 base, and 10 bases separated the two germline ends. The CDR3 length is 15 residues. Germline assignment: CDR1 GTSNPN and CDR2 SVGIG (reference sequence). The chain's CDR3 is CAWSVSAPSNQPQHF. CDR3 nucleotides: TGTGCCTGGAGTGTATCGGCCCCGAGCAATCAGCCCCAGCATTTT. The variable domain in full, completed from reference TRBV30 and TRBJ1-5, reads SQTIHQWPATLVQPVGSPLSLECTVEGTSNPNLYWYRQAAGRGLQLLFYSVGIGQISSEVPQNLSASRPQDRQFILSSKKLLLSDSGFYLCAWSVSAPSNQPQHFGDGTRLSIL.

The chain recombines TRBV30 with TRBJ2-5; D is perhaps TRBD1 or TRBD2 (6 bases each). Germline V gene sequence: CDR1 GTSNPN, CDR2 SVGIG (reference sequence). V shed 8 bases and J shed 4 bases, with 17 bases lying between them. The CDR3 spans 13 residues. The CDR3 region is CAGVRRGAETQYF. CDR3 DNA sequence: TGTGCCGGAGTAAGAAGGGGGGCAGAGACCCAGTACTTC.

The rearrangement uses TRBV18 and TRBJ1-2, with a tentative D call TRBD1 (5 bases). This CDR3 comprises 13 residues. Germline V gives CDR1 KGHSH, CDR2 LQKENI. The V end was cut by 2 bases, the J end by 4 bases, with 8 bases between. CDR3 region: CASSPGDLYGYTF. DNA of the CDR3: TGTGCCAGCTCACCAGGGGACCTCTATGGCTACACCTTC.

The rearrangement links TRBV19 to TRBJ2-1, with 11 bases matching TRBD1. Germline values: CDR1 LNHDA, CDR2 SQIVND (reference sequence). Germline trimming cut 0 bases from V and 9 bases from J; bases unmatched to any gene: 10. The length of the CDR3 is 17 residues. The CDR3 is CASSIDRADRGRSEQFF. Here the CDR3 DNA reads TGTGCCAGTAGTATAGATCGTGCGGACAGGGGGCGGAGTGAGCAGTTCTTC.

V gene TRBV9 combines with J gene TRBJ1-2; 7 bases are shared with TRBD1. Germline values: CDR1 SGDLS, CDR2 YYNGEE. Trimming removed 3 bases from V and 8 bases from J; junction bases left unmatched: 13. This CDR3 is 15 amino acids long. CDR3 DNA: TGTGCCAGCAGCGCGAGTCGACAGGGTCCCTACGGCTACACCTTC. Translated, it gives CASSASRQGPYGYTF.

The CDR3 DNA is TGTGCCAGCAGTGAAAGTCCTAAAACCCTCACAGATACGCAGTATTTT. It yields the protein CASSESPKTLTDTQYF. V is TRBV2 and J is TRBJ2-3; D is unclear. The germline gives CDR1 SNHLY, CDR2 FYNNEI. Trimming took 2 bases from V and 2 from J, leaving 14 bases between them. The CDR3 spans 16 residues.